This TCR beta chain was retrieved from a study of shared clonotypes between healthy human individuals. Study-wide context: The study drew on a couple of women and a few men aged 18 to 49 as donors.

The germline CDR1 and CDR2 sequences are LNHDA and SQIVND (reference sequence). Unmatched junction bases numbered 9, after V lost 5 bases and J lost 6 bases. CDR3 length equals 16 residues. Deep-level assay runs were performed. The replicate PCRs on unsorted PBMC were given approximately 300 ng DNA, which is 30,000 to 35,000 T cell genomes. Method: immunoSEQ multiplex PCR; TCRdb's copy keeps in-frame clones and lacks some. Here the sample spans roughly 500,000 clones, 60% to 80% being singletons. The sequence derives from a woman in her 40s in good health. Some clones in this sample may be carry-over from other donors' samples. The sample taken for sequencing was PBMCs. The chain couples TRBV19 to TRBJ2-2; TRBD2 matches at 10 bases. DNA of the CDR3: TGTGCCAGTAGTTCTTTAGCGGGAGGATTATCCGGGGAGCTGTTTTTT. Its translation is CASSSLAGGLSGELFF.